Listed here are 24 T cell receptor beta chains from one sample, sequenced in a study of blood T cell repertoires in COVID-19. Profiling relied on immunoSEQ multiplex PCR, and the TCRdb table lists in-frame clones only, not all of them. The sample shows some 90,000 clones, about 70% of them seen only once. The sample consisted of peripheral blood. The origin of the receptors is a woman between 55 and 75 years old in a cohort sampled during active or convalescent COVID-19.

The chain couples TRBV2 to TRBJ1-4; D unclear. The V and J ends lost 0 bases and 4 bases respectively, with 15 bases between them. Germline CDR1 is SNHLY and CDR2 is FYNNEI. This CDR3 region has 17 residues. The CDR3 reads CASSEALRVFLNEKLFF. CDR3 sequence (DNA): TGTGCCAGCAGTGAAGCGCTGAGGGTTTTCCTTAATGAAAAACTGTTTTTT.

At least ten counts were recorded for this clone. The chain couples TRBV6-6 to TRBJ2-7, with D maybe TRBD2 (5 bases). V was clipped by 5 bases and J by 0 bases, with 17 bases between them. This CDR3 has 16 amino acids. Germline CDR1 MNHNY, CDR2 SVGAGI (reference sequence). The CDR3 DNA sequence: TGTGCCAGCAGTCCGCCGGGGTTAAGGAGCTCCTACGAGCAGTACTTC. It is translated as CASSPPGLRSSYEQYF.

The chain joins TRBV19 to TRBJ2-1; 8 bases map to TRBD1. This CDR3 has 13 amino acids. J lost 9 bases, V lost 10 bases, and 11 bases had no gene match. CDR1 and CDR2 (germline): LNHDA, SQIVND (reference sequence). The CDR3 DNA is TGTGCCATCTCAGTACCAGGGGGCTTTGAGCAGTTCTTC. Protein: CAISVPGGFEQFF.

V usage is TRBV4-1 and J usage is TRBJ2-1, with 9 bases that match TRBD1. The CDR3 totals 14 residues. V dropped 4 bases and J dropped 8; count of bases not matched to a gene: 6. The germline CDR1 and CDR2 sequences are MGHRA and YSYEKL. The CDR3 loop is CASSRDRVTDEQFF. CDR3 DNA: TGCGCCAGCAGCCGGGACAGGGTGACGGATGAGCAGTTCTTC.

The rearrangement joins TRBV19 to TRBJ1-5; weak D call: TRBD1 (5 bases). The V gene lost 4 bases and the J gene lost 6 bases, with 19 bases spanning the gap. Germline loops: CDR1 LNHDA, CDR2 SQIVND (reference sequence). The CDR3 totals 16 residues. Here the CDR3 reads CASSTRGGWGGQPQHF. CDR3 sequence (DNA): TGTGCCAGTAGTACCCGTGGGGGTTGGGGAGGTCAGCCCCAGCATTTT.

The chain employs TRBV3-1 (or the pseudogene TRBV3-2) and TRBJ2-3; weak D call: TRBD2 (6 bases). The V gene's germline CDR1 is LGHDT and CDR2 YNNKEL (reference sequence). The V gene lost 0 bases and the J gene lost 2 bases, with 12 bases spanning the gap. The CDR3 is 16 amino acids. The CDR3 DNA follows: TGTGCCAGCAGCCAAGATTCGGACTATTACACAGATACGCAGTATTTT. Its translation is CASSQDSDYYTDTQYF.

V is TRBV28 and J is TRBJ2-7; 8 bases match TRBD2. This CDR3 is 16 amino acids long. V shed 5 bases, J shed 3 bases, and the junction held 12 bases outside the gene matches. Germline V gene sequence: CDR1 MDHEN, CDR2 SYDVKM. CDR3 region: CASSTIAGRRFYEQYF. CDR3 bases: TGTGCCAGCAGTACCATAGCGGGGAGAAGATTCTACGAGCAGTACTTC.

V and J are TRBV4-3 and TRBJ1-2; TRBD1 agrees at 7 bases. This CDR3 comprises 15 residues. Trimming removed 0 bases from V and 5 bases from J; junction bases left unmatched: 6. Germline V gives CDR1 LGHNA, CDR2 YSLEER. The CDR3 is CASSQDSGTVYGYTF. In nucleotides, the CDR3 is TGCGCCAGCAGCCAAGATTCCGGGACAGTTTATGGCTACACCTTC.

This chain links TRBV7-9 with TRBJ1-1, with D possibly TRBD1 on 6 matching bases. The V end was cut by 5 bases, the J end by 1 base, with 14 bases between. CDR3 size: 15 residues. The germline CDR1 and CDR2 sequences are SEHNR and FQNEAQ (reference sequence). The DNA of the CDR3 is TGTGCCAGCAGCCCCGAGGGGGGGGAGAACACTGAAGCTTTCTTT. This gives the protein CASSPEGGENTEAFF.

This chain links TRBV7-9 with TRBJ1-2, with D uncertain. Per germline, CDR1 SEHNR and CDR2 FQNEAQ (reference sequence). The CDR3 sequence is 13 residues long. V was pared by 7 bases and J by 0 bases, with 9 bases between. The CDR3 spells CASTLTANYGYTF. As DNA, the CDR3 is TGTGCCAGCACCCTCACGGCTAACTATGGCTACACCTTC.

J is TRBJ1-1 and V is TRBV12-3 or TRBV12-4, with a possible D match to TRBD1 (6 bases). CDR3 length equals 12 residues. Trimming removed 2 bases at V and 10 bases at J, with 11 bases between. The CDR3 is CASSLQQGGAFF. The CDR3 bases are TGTGCCAGCAGTTTACAACAGGGTGGAGCTTTCTTT.

The rearrangement uses TRBV24-1 and TRBJ2-3; 8 nucleotides match TRBD1. This CDR3 contains 11 residues. Per germline, CDR1 KGHDR and CDR2 SFDVKD. Trimming at V came to 9 bases and at J to 9 bases, leaving 4 bases not matched to a gene. CDR3 coding DNA: TGTGCCACCGGACAGGGCCGGACGCAGTATTTT. It yields the protein CATGQGRTQYF.

This chain links TRBV13 with TRBJ2-7, with TRBD1 matching 8 bases. Looked up from germline, CDR1 is PRHDT and CDR2 is FYEKMQ (reference sequence). The CDR3 totals 14 residues. V shed 5 bases, J shed 3 bases, and the junction held 6 bases outside the gene matches. The CDR3 DNA is TGTGCCAGCAGCCATAGACAGGGGAACTACGAGCAGTACTTC. This encodes CASSHRQGNYEQYF.

J is TRBJ2-2 and V is TRBV6-4; no firm D call. Germline V gives CDR1 MRHNA, CDR2 SNTAGT. This CDR3 is 15 amino acids long. The V end was cut by 0 bases, the J end by 3 bases, with 8 bases between. The CDR3 sequence: CASSDSGLDTGELFF. The CDR3, as DNA: TGTGCCAGCAGTGACTCTGGCCTCGACACCGGGGAGCTGTTTTTT.

The V and J genes are TRBV6-6 and TRBJ2-1; 7 bases are shared with TRBD2. CDR1 is MNHNY and CDR2 is SVGAGI in the germline V gene (reference sequence). V was clipped by 0 bases and J by 5 bases; unmatched bases: 4. This CDR3 spans 15 amino acids. The CDR3 loop is CASSYSGTNNNEQFF. The CDR3, as DNA: TGTGCCAGCAGTTACTCAGGGACTAACAACAATGAGCAGTTCTTC.

The V call is TRBV5-1, the J call TRBJ1-2; D call uncertain. Trimming took 1 base from V and 0 from J, leaving 4 bases between them. From germline, CDR1 is SGHRS and CDR2 YFSETQ. There are 13 residues in the CDR3. The CDR3 DNA is TGCGCCAGCAGCTTGACTACTAACTATGGCTACACCTTC. This codes for CASSLTTNYGYTF.

This clone is a singleton in its sample. The CDR3 DNA reads TGTGCCAGCAGCTTAGATATGGGCAATAAGAATTCACCCCTCCACTTT. This codes for CASSLDMGNKNSPLHF. The chain links TRBV7-9 to TRBJ1-6, with D unresolved. Trimming pared 1 base from V and 7 bases from J, leaving 14 bases between. Germline V gene sequence: CDR1 SEHNR, CDR2 FQNEAQ (reference sequence). CDR3 length: 16 residues.

The chain recombines TRBV4-2 with TRBJ2-5; 12 bases are shared with TRBD1. Unmatched junction bases numbered 6, after V lost 0 bases and J lost 4 bases. The CDR3 length is 17 residues. Germline assignment: CDR1 LGHNA and CDR2 YNFKEQ. The CDR3 reads CASSQDRGQGAGETQYF. The CDR3 DNA sequence: TGTGCCAGCAGCCAAGATAGGGGACAGGGGGCCGGAGAGACCCAGTACTTC.

V usage is TRBV7-2 and J usage is TRBJ2-3; 8 bases map to TRBD2. V lost 5 bases, J lost 6 bases, and 13 bases stayed unmatched. The CDR3 has 16 amino acids. Germline CDR1 and CDR2: SGHTA and FQGNSA. CDR3 DNA sequence: TGTGCCAGCAGCAAACGACTAGCGAGTCTGGGGGATACGCAGTATTTT. As protein: CASSKRLASLGDTQYF.

This chain joins TRBV12-5 and TRBJ2-2, with D hard to call. Trimming shortened V by 6 bases and J by 3 bases, and 8 bases separated the two germline ends. The CDR3 is 13 amino acids. The germline V gene encodes CDR1 LGHNT and CDR2 FRNRAP. The CDR3 loop reads CASGGRDTGELFF. In DNA form, the CDR3 reads TGTGCTAGTGGGGGTCGGGACACCGGGGAGCTGTTTTTT.

As DNA, the CDR3 is TGTGCCAGCAGTTCTCGGACAGGGGGCGGGTCCTACGAGCAGTACTTC. It is translated as CASSSRTGGGSYEQYF. The J gene is TRBJ2-7, the V gene TRBV27, with 11 bases lining up with TRBD1. CDR1 is MNHEY and CDR2 is SMNVEV in the germline V gene (reference sequence). V dropped 4 bases and J dropped 1; count of bases not matched to a gene: 6. The CDR3 loop spans 16 amino acids.

This clone was counted a few times. CDR3 coding DNA: TGCGCCAGCAGTCCGGACAGGGTCAACTATGGCTACACCTTC. This gives the protein CASSPDRVNYGYTF. The chain is built from TRBV4-1 and TRBJ1-2; 8 nucleotides align to TRBD1. The V segment lost 6 bases and the J segment 2 bases; nucleotides outside the gene matches: 5. CDR1 is MGHRA, CDR2 YSYEKL, per germline. The CDR3 is made up of 14 amino acids.

This chain joins TRBV6-2 or TRBV6-3 and TRBJ1-5, with TRBD1 identical over 10 bases. The V gene's germline CDR1 is MNHEY and CDR2 SVGEGT. The CDR3 covers 15 residues. Unmatched junction bases numbered 3, after V lost 2 bases and J lost 5 bases. In nucleotides, the CDR3 is TGTGCCAGCAGTTACGGGACAGGGGTTGATCAGCCCCAGCATTTT. Translation: CASSYGTGVDQPQHF.

In DNA, the CDR3 is TGTGCCAGCAGCCTAAACTACGAGCAGTACTTC. Its translation: CASSLNYEQYF. The chain uses TRBV7-9 and TRBJ2-7; D is unresolved. CDR1 SEHNR and CDR2 FQNEAQ come from the germline V gene (reference sequence). Trimming stripped 5 bases from V and 3 bases from J, with 5 bases between. The CDR3 is made up of 11 amino acids.